A single sample gave rise to the 27 T cell receptor beta chains below, sequenced in a study of CD8+CD57+ T cells in acquired aplastic anemia. Those patients picked for sequencing had displayed CD8+CD57+ cell expansion on flow cytometry. TCR beta VDJ and CDR3 profiling used genomic DNA as template. TCRdb itself ran the reads through MiXCR, one entry per CDR3 protein. The sample holds approximately 100,000 distinct CDR3 sequences; 55% to 75% are singletons and the top ten take 60% to 80%. Material for sequencing was sorted CD4+, CD8+, or CD8+CD57+ T cells (not recorded which) from PBMCs. The receptors stem from a human donor with aplastic anemia.

The chain uses TRBV2 and TRBJ2-7; possible D gene TRBD1, 6 bases. Trimming took 5 bases from V and 4 from J, leaving 15 bases between them. There are 14 residues in the CDR3. Germline values: CDR1 SNHLY, CDR2 FYNNEI. The CDR3 DNA reads as TGTGCCAGCAGTTTTTCCAAAGACAGGTACGAGCAGTACTTC. It yields the protein CASSFSKDRYEQYF.

This chain uses TRBV20-1 with TRBJ1-3; D uncertain. Between the trimmed V and J ends, which lost 0 bases and 1 base, there was a span of 10 bases. The CDR3 sequence is 15 residues long. Germline assignment: CDR1 DFQATT and CDR2 SNEGSKA (reference sequence). The DNA for the CDR3 is TGCAGTGCTAGAGACAAGAGGACTTCTGGAAACACCATATATTTT. Translated: CSARDKRTSGNTIYF.

This rearrangement joins TRBV9 to TRBJ2-2, with D perhaps matching TRBD2 (6 bases). This CDR3 contains 16 residues. V was cut by 1 base and J by 7 bases, with 17 bases left in between. The germline V gene has CDR1 SGDLS and CDR2 YYNGEE. The CDR3 spells CASSVHWGVVGGELFF. The CDR3 region has the DNA TGTGCCAGCAGCGTACATTGGGGGGTAGTCGGCGGGGAGCTGTTTTTT.

The V call is TRBV5-6, the J call TRBJ1-2, with TRBD1 identical over 9 bases. This CDR3 spans 14 amino acids. Unmatched junction bases numbered 5, after V lost 6 bases and J lost 2 bases. Germline CDR1 SGHDT, CDR2 YYEEEE. CDR3 nucleotides: TGTGCCAGCACCGTCGGACAGGGGAACTATGGCTACACCTTC. Its protein product is CASTVGQGNYGYTF.

This clonotype has at least ten counts. This rearrangement joins TRBV5-6 to TRBJ2-1, with 12 bases aligning to TRBD2. Trimming took 2 bases from V and 8 from J; bases not matched to a gene: 8. Germline V gene data show CDR1 as SGHDT and CDR2 as YYEEEE. This CDR3 is built from 16 residues. The CDR3 nucleotides read TGTGCCAGCAGCTTCGCCCTAGCGGGAGGGTGGGATGAGCAGTTCTTC. It is translated as CASSFALAGGWDEQFF.

The rearrangement joins TRBV10-1 to TRBJ2-1; D might be TRBD1 (6 bases). Looked up from germline, CDR1 is WNHNN and CDR2 is SYGVQD (reference sequence). The ends were cut back, 2 bases at V and 6 bases at J, with 8 bases in the middle. This CDR3 is built from 13 residues. DNA of the CDR3: TGCGCCAGCAGTGAGGGGGGCGGCAATGAGCAGTTCTTC. This translates into CASSEGGGNEQFF.

This clonotype was seen a single time. The chain recombines TRBV2 with TRBJ1-2; 7 nucleotides align to TRBD1. The CDR3 spans 14 residues. Trimming took 5 bases from V and 3 from J; bases not matched to a gene: 6. Germline-derived CDR1 and CDR2 are SNHLY and FYNNEI. CDR3 coding DNA: TGTGCCAGCAGTCCCACGGGACAGCACTATGGCTACACCTTC. Encoded protein: CASSPTGQHYGYTF. The full variable domain, completed using reference TRBV2 and TRBJ1-2, is EPEVTQTPSHQVTQMGQEVILRCVPISNHLYFYWYRQILGQKVEFLVSFYNNEISEKSEIFDDQFSVERPDGSNFTLKIRSTKLEDSAMYFCASSPTGQHYGYTFGSGTRLTVV.

The genes are TRBV20-1 and TRBJ1-5; 7 nucleotides match TRBD1. Germline CDR1 reads DFQATT; CDR2 reads SNEGSKA (reference sequence). Trimming cost V 6 bases and J 3 bases; bases outside gene matches: 5. The CDR3 runs 13 residues. The CDR3 reads CSAEGQDNQPQHF. CDR3 DNA sequence: TGCAGTGCCGAAGGACAGGACAATCAGCCCCAGCATTTT.

Concerning this clonotype itself: The junction does not match germline at one end; this may be a read error. The chain combines TRBV20-1 with TRBJ2-7; D might be TRBD1 (6 bases). The V gene's germline CDR1 is DFQATT and CDR2 SNEGSKA (reference sequence). This CDR3 region has 14 residues. The CDR3 here is CGAKDGQSPNEQYF. The DNA of the CDR3 is TGCGGTGCTAAAGACGGACAGTCACCTAACGAGCAGTACTTC.

Comment on this clonotype: A read error may produce the germline difference seen at one junction end. The chain is built from TRBV15 and TRBJ2-3; 8 bases are shared with TRBD2. CDR3 length: 16 residues. Germline CDR1 and CDR2: LNHNV and YYDKDF (reference sequence). CDR3 DNA sequence: TGTGTCACCAGCAGAGATAACGCGGGAGGAACAGATACGCAGTATTTT. Residues: CVTSRDNAGGTDTQYF. Full variable domain (missing parts from reference TRBV15 and TRBJ2-3): DAMVIQNPRYQVTQFGKPVTLSCSQTLNHNVMYWYQQKSSQAPKLLFHYYDKDFNNEADTPDNFQSRRPNTSFCFLDIRSPGLGDTAMYLCVTSRDNAGGTDTQYFGPGTRLTVL.

Of note for this clonotype: The junction differs from germline at one of its ends, possibly a read error. The chain recombines TRBV7-2 with TRBJ1-2; no clear D. This CDR3 spans 14 amino acids. The germline CDR1 and CDR2 sequences are SGHTA and FQGNSA. The CDR3 is CASSPIPRNYGYTF. In DNA, the CDR3 is TGCGCCAGCAGCCCCATCCCACGAAACTATGGCTACACCTTC.

This rearrangement joins TRBV24-1 to TRBJ2-5; tentatively, D is TRBD1 (6 bases). From germline, CDR1 is KGHDR and CDR2 SFDVKD. The CDR3 has 15 amino acids. V lost 5 bases and J 3 bases, leaving 15 bases between the germline ends. The CDR3 DNA follows: TGTGCCACCAGTGGAACTCCGGGACAAGAAGAGACCCAGTACTTC. Amino acids: CATSGTPGQEETQYF.

This clonotype was counted between two and nine times. The gene calls are TRBV29-1 and TRBJ1-1; weak D call: TRBD1 (6 bases). The CDR3 is 13 residues long. The V gene's germline CDR1 is SQVTM and CDR2 ANQGSEA. The V end lost 4 bases, the J end lost 2 bases, and 11 bases lay between the germline ends. The CDR3 sequence: CSVVGGGNTEAFF. CDR3 in DNA: TGCAGCGTTGTTGGCGGGGGCAACACTGAAGCTTTCTTT.

The J gene is TRBJ2-1, the V gene TRBV19; D is uncertain. Germline lookup yields CDR1 LNHDA and CDR2 SQIVND (reference sequence). This CDR3 contains 16 residues. V was shortened by 3 bases and J by 1 base, with 13 bases between the two germline ends. The CDR3 loop is CASSISSLSSYNEQFF. CDR3 DNA: TGTGCCAGTAGTATTAGTAGTTTGAGTTCCTACAATGAGCAGTTCTTC.

Written as DNA, the CDR3 is TGTGCCAGTAACCAAGGGTATCAATATGGCTACACCTTC. Residues: CASNQGYQYGYTF. The chain links TRBV19 to TRBJ1-2; D unresolved. With 7 bases removed from V and 5 bases from J, the gap between germline ends came to 14 bases. The CDR3 has 13 amino acids. Germline loops: CDR1 LNHDA, CDR2 SQIVND (reference sequence).

This clonotype was recorded at least ten times. The genes are TRBV4-1 and TRBJ1-4; 11 positions match TRBD1. The V gene end was trimmed by 3 bases and the J gene end by 7 bases; junction bases not matched to a gene: 7. CDR3 length equals 16 residues. CDR1 MGHRA and CDR2 YSYEKL come from the germline V gene. The CDR3 region has the DNA TGCGCCAGCAGCCAGGAAAGAGGGACAGGGGGTGAAAAACTGTTTTTT. This gives the protein CASSQERGTGGEKLFF.

The genes are TRBV9 and TRBJ1-1; the D is unclear. CDR1 is SGDLS, CDR2 YYNGEE, per germline. The CDR3 extends over 12 amino acids. The V gene lost 4 bases and the J gene lost 1 base, with 5 bases spanning the gap. This CDR3 reads CASSSTNTEAFF. The CDR3 region has the DNA TGTGCCAGCAGCTCTACGAACACTGAAGCTTTCTTT.

This clonotype was counted a few times. The V call is TRBV15, the J call TRBJ1-2; possible D gene TRBD1, 5 bases. The V end was cut by 5 bases, the J end by 8 bases, with 15 bases between. The CDR3 spans 13 residues. Germline lookup yields CDR1 LNHNV and CDR2 YYDKDF (reference sequence). The CDR3 sequence is CATSGNRRRGYTF. In DNA, the CDR3 is TGTGCCACCAGCGGAAACAGGAGACGAGGCTACACCTTC.

The table lists this clonotype with a few counts. V and J are TRBV24-1 and TRBJ2-2; 7 nucleotides agree with TRBD2. The junction had 7 bases not matched to a gene; V was cut back by 3 bases and J by 7 bases. Germline V gene lookup returns CDR1 KGHDR and CDR2 SFDVKD. CDR3 length: 15 amino acids. The CDR3 loop reads CATSDRLGRVGELFF. The CDR3 nucleotides are TGTGCCACCAGTGATCGTTTGGGGAGGGTCGGGGAGCTGTTTTTT.

This chain links TRBV2 with TRBJ1-6, with 8 bases matching TRBD1. The V gene's germline CDR1 is SNHLY and CDR2 FYNNEI. The CDR3 is 16 amino acids. J lost 6 bases, V lost 3 bases, and 7 bases had no gene match. CDR3 DNA: TGTGCCAGCAGTGATGAAAGGACAGGGCTTAATTCACCCCTCCACTTT. It codes for CASSDERTGLNSPLHF.

The gene calls are TRBV19 and TRBJ2-3, with D hard to call. The CDR3 loop spans 15 amino acids. Germline CDR1 reads LNHDA; CDR2 reads SQIVND (reference sequence). The V gene lost 3 bases and the J gene lost 0 bases, with 10 bases spanning the gap. The CDR3 DNA reads TGTGCCAGTAGTATGCTCGGTCAGAGCACAGATACGCAGTATTTT. It translates to CASSMLGQSTDTQYF.

The V call is TRBV20-1, the J call TRBJ1-5; D uncertain. Trimming left V 6 bases short and J 0 bases short, with 12 bases between. This CDR3 has 14 amino acids. The germline V gene encodes CDR1 DFQATT and CDR2 SNEGSKA (reference sequence). In DNA, the CDR3 is TGCAGTGCGGAATCAGCGCTTAGCAATCAGCCCCAGCATTTT. Translating it yields CSAESALSNQPQHF.

The CDR3 sequence is CASSERLRLNEQFF. CDR3 coding DNA: TGTGCCAGCAGTGAAAGACTCCGGCTCAATGAGCAGTTCTTC. J is TRBJ2-7 and V is TRBV2; no definite D call. Gene TRBJ2-1 matches the end of the DNA better, so the J call may be wrong. This CDR3 is 14 amino acids long. Looked up from germline, CDR1 is SNHLY and CDR2 is FYNNEI.

The rearrangement uses TRBV29-1 and TRBJ1-1; D gene unclear. The CDR3 totals 10 residues. The V end was cut by 7 bases, the J end by 5 bases, with 8 bases between. The germline gives CDR1 SQVTM, CDR2 ANQGSEA. The CDR3 reads CSAPGTEAFF. Here the CDR3 DNA reads TGCAGCGCACCGGGAACTGAAGCTTTCTTT.

The V call is TRBV7-6, the J call TRBJ2-7; D is unresolved. V dropped 4 bases and J dropped 7 bases, with 11 bases sitting between them. The CDR3 is 12 residues long. The germline V gene has CDR1 SGHVS and CDR2 FNYEAQ. CDR3 region: CASSSSGFEQYF. Here the CDR3 DNA reads TGTGCCAGCAGCTCCTCCGGGTTTGAGCAGTACTTC.

The chain joins TRBV10-1 to TRBJ2-3; no definite D call. V lost 8 bases and J lost 6, with 6 bases in between. Germline V gene lookup returns CDR1 WNHNN and CDR2 SYGVQD (reference sequence). CDR3 length: 10 amino acids. CDR3 residues: CASPLDTQYF. CDR3 DNA: TGCGCCAGCCCTCTCGATACGCAGTATTTT.

There are many counts of this clonotype. J is TRBJ2-7 and V is TRBV5-5; D call uncertain. The CDR3 length is 13 residues. V gave up 1 base and J gave up 2 bases, with 7 bases separating them. Germline V lookup: CDR1 SGHKS, CDR2 YYEKEE (reference sequence). The CDR3 DNA reads as TGTGCCAGCAGCTTGACTCCAGCCTACGAGCAGTACTTC. It specifies CASSLTPAYEQYF.